Following are 19 T cell receptor beta chains from one sample sequenced in a study of radiation and T cells in renal cell carcinoma. Measured with immunoSEQ multiplex PCR; TCRdb has only the in-frame clones, and not every one. The sample consists of some 130,000 clones, approximately 75% of them appearing once. Time point described: blood 2 weeks post-SBRT. As for treatment: 15 Gy SBRT to primary tumor, nephrectomy 4 weeks later. Source: blood, taken from a patient whose treatment included radiotherapy and nephrectomy. The receptors were gathered from an older woman with renal cell carcinoma.

J is TRBJ2-7 and V is TRBV19, with 10 bases identical to TRBD2. Germline CDR1 reads LNHDA; CDR2 reads SQIVND (reference sequence). The CDR3 runs to 14 residues. V was pared by 7 bases and J by 2 bases, with 5 bases of the junction left unmatched. The CDR3 here is CASTNSGGTYEQYF. CDR3 DNA: TGTGCCAGTACCAATAGCGGGGGGACCTACGAGCAGTACTTC.

This chain uses TRBV29-1 with TRBJ2-3, with 10 bases matching TRBD2. The CDR3 consists of 14 residues. Losses at the gene ends were 2 bases for V and 10 bases for J; bases not matched to a gene: 9. The V gene's germline CDR1 is SQVTM and CDR2 ANQGSEA. This CDR3 is CSVEIGSGGVPQYF. As DNA, the CDR3 is TGCAGCGTTGAAATAGGAAGCGGGGGGGTTCCGCAGTATTTT.

The rearrangement uses TRBV27 and TRBJ2-1; D tentatively reads TRBD1 or TRBD2 (6 bases each). Deletions cut 6 bases from V and 4 bases from J, with 19 bases between. CDR1 and CDR2 from the germline V gene are MNHEY and SMNVEV (reference sequence). The CDR3 is 16 residues long. This chain's CDR3 is CASRGLGGPGYNEQFF. The CDR3 nucleotides are TGTGCCAGCAGGGGCTTGGGGGGCCCAGGTTACAATGAGCAGTTCTTC.

The chain has TRBV4-2 and TRBJ1-3; maybe TRBD1 (6 bases). The CDR3 is 16 residues long. V was pared by 0 bases and J by 2 bases, with 11 bases between. Germline values: CDR1 LGHNA, CDR2 YNFKEQ. The CDR3 reads CASSQDSQGTGNTIYF. In DNA, the CDR3 is TGTGCCAGCAGCCAAGATTCACAGGGCACTGGAAACACCATATATTTT.

The chain employs TRBV7-2 and TRBJ2-5; no clear D. V was clipped by 5 bases and J by 0 bases, with 10 bases between them. Germline CDR1 is SGHTA and CDR2 is FQGNSA. The CDR3 sequence is 14 residues long. The CDR3 DNA reads TGTGCCAGCAGCCCGGACGGCTACCAAGAGACCCAGTACTTC. Its translation: CASSPDGYQETQYF.

The rearrangement uses TRBV6-5 and TRBJ2-3; weak D call: TRBD2 (5 bases). This CDR3 has 14 residues. Germline V gives CDR1 MNHEY, CDR2 SVGAGI. V was pared by 8 bases and J by 2 bases, with 14 bases between. This chain's CDR3 is CASPPGWNTDTQYF. The CDR3 region has the DNA TGTGCCAGCCCCCCGGGGTGGAACACAGATACGCAGTATTTT.

V usage is TRBV10-3 and J usage is TRBJ1-5; D is possibly TRBD1 (6 bases). CDR3 length: 15 residues. CDR1 and CDR2 (germline): ENHRY, SYGVKD. The V end lost 2 bases, the J end lost 0 bases, and 8 bases lay between the germline ends. The CDR3 protein is CAISEGTLSNQPQHF. CDR3 sequence (DNA): TGTGCCATCAGTGAGGGGACACTTAGCAATCAGCCCCAGCATTTT.

The V gene is TRBV5-1, the J gene TRBJ2-1, with 13 bases fitting TRBD2. The CDR3 has 19 amino acids. CDR1 is SGHRS, CDR2 YFSETQ, per germline. Trimming at V came to 2 bases and at J to 0 bases, leaving 8 bases not matched to a gene. The CDR3 bases are TGCGCCAGCAGCTTCCAGACTAGCGGGGGGTTCAGCTCCTACAATGAGCAGTTCTTC. It encodes CASSFQTSGGFSSYNEQFF.

V is TRBV29-1 and J is TRBJ2-7; the D gene is possibly TRBD1 (6 bases). This CDR3 comprises 13 residues. V lost 2 bases and J 6 bases, leaving 14 bases between the germline ends. Germline lookup yields CDR1 SQVTM and CDR2 ANQGSEA. The CDR3 is CSVERSRGSEQYF. The DNA of the CDR3 is TGCAGCGTTGAAAGGTCCAGGGGTTCCGAGCAGTACTTC.

This clone has a single count. The chain links TRBV2 to TRBJ2-3; D might be TRBD1 or TRBD2, each matching 5 bases. The CDR3 spans 12 residues. Trimming left V 8 bases short and J 1 base short, with 7 bases between. The V gene's germline CDR1 is SNHLY and CDR2 FYNNEI. CDR3 in amino acids: CASLGGTDTQYF. The CDR3 DNA follows: TGTGCCAGCTTGGGGGGCACAGATACGCAGTATTTT.

This chain links TRBV19 with TRBJ1-1; possibly TRBD1 for D (5 bases). Looked up from germline, CDR1 is LNHDA and CDR2 is SQIVND (reference sequence). V lost 5 bases to trimming and J lost 0 bases, with 19 bases between them. This CDR3 spans 17 amino acids. The CDR3: CASSHGGGEHMNTEAFF. DNA for the CDR3: TGTGCCAGTAGTCACGGGGGAGGGGAACATATGAACACTGAAGCTTTCTTT.

The rearrangement links TRBV11-2 to TRBJ2-7; maybe TRBD2 (5 bases). CDR1 is SGHAT, CDR2 FQNNGV, per germline. The CDR3 consists of 13 residues. Trimming pared 8 bases from V and 2 bases from J, leaving 13 bases between. CDR3 sequence (DNA): TGTGCCAGCTCCCCCCGGGGTACCTACGAGCAGTACTTC. Translating gives CASSPRGTYEQYF.

This clone was seen only a few times. V gene TRBV7-6 combines with J gene TRBJ1-2, with TRBD1 matching over 9 bases. Germline values: CDR1 SGHVS, CDR2 FNYEAQ. V dropped 0 bases and J dropped 5; count of bases not matched to a gene: 7. The CDR3 sequence is 16 residues long. The CDR3, as DNA: TGTGCCAGCAGCTTAGCCGGGACAGGGTCTTGGTATGGCTACACCTTC. Amino acid sequence: CASSLAGTGSWYGYTF.

The chain is built from TRBV28 and TRBJ1-3, with D unclear. Germline V CDR1 and CDR2: MDHEN, SYDVKM. This CDR3 region has 14 residues. V lost 11 bases and J lost 0, with 14 bases in between. CDR3 region: CALSGTISGNTIYF. DNA of the CDR3: TGTGCCCTATCCGGAACCATCTCTGGAAACACCATATATTTT.

The chain carries TRBV18 and TRBJ2-7, with a possible D match to TRBD2 (6 bases). The V gene lost 6 bases and the J gene lost 0 bases, with 12 bases spanning the gap. The CDR3 is 14 residues long. Germline V CDR1 and CDR2: KGHSH, LQKENI. The CDR3: CASSGGRTSYEQYF. The CDR3 DNA is TGTGCCAGCTCGGGGGGTCGGACCTCCTACGAGCAGTACTTC.

The J gene is TRBJ2-1, the V gene TRBV9, with D perhaps TRBD1 or TRBD2 (5 bases each). Germline values: CDR1 SGDLS, CDR2 YYNGEE. The CDR3 spans 16 residues. V was clipped by 0 bases and J by 4 bases, with 14 bases between them. CDR3 amino acids: CASSVGGPPTYNEQFF. As DNA, the CDR3 is TGTGCCAGCAGCGTAGGGGGACCTCCCACTTACAATGAGCAGTTCTTC.

This rearrangement joins TRBV6-1 to TRBJ1-3, with D possibly being TRBD1 (5 bases). Between the trimmed V and J ends, which lost 1 base and 2 bases, there was a span of 9 bases. Germline V CDR1 and CDR2: MNHNS, SASEGT. The CDR3 loop spans 15 amino acids. CDR3: CASSEDGGPGNTIYF. Here the CDR3 DNA reads TGTGCCAGCAGTGAAGACGGGGGACCTGGAAACACCATATATTTT.

V is TRBV28 and J is TRBJ1-5; D might be TRBD1 (6 bases). V lost 3 bases to trimming and J lost 0 bases, with 12 bases between them. Per germline, CDR1 MDHEN and CDR2 SYDVKM. This CDR3 comprises 16 residues. CDR3 bases: TGTGCCAGCAGTTTCGGACAGTCCGATAGCAATCAGCCCCAGCATTTT. It is translated as CASSFGQSDSNQPQHF.

This clone was seen only a few times. The chain has TRBV7-2 and TRBJ2-3; no clear D. V lost 5 bases to trimming and J lost 4 bases, with 10 bases between them. Per the germline V gene, CDR1 is SGHTA and CDR2 is FQGNSA. The CDR3 is 13 amino acids. The CDR3 DNA sequence: TGTGCCAGCAGCCCGCTAAACGCAGATACGCAGTATTTT. It specifies CASSPLNADTQYF.